This TCR beta chain was obtained from a study of T cells in Graves' hyperthyroidism and ophthalmopathy. Overall study results and limits: The authors' 13 V-J model separated ophthalmopathy from stable hyperthyroidism. The model made its ophthalmopathy prediction, and onset followed a median approximately 6 months later.

Notes on this clonotype: Its antigen is not identified.

TCR beta CDR3 sequences were amplified from RNA transcripts. Primed by the HTBI set, a first-round RT-PCR was run on the TCR CDR3. TCRdb itself ran the multiplex PCR reads through MiXCR, one entry per CDR3 protein. The sample records 500,000 to 600,000 distinct CDR3 sequences, 46% being singletons. The V and J ends lost 6 bases and 0 bases respectively, with 11 bases between them. Germline V gene lookup returns CDR1 MDHEN and CDR2 SYDVKM. The CDR3 consists of 14 residues. The sequencing input was peripheral blood or thyroid tissue (not recorded which). The chain recombines TRBV28 with TRBJ2-5; D ambiguous. The TCR comes from an adult woman with Graves' disease, either hyperthyroidism or ophthalmopathy (not recorded which). The CDR3 is CASRRQSNQETQYF. DNA of the CDR3: TGTGCCAGCAGGAGACAAAGCAACCAAGAGACCCAGTACTTC.